The rows below give T cell receptor beta chains drawn from one sample of a study of CD8+ T cells in alopecia areata. Sequenced by immunoSEQ multiplex PCR; TCRdb stores in-frame clones only, minus some. Of 93,000 or so clones listed, 55% are singletons. The sample comprised CD4+ T cells sorted from blood. The source is a human donor in good health. Both conserved end residues are part of each CDR3. D genes are given only for firm matches. Only some rows state a clone size, as once, few, many or a class for expanded clones.

TRBD1 TRBJ2-7 TRBV30 few CAWTPGQGISYEQYF TGTGCCTGGACCCCCGGACAGGGGATTTCTTACGAGCAGTACTTC
NA TRBJ2-3 TRBV6-5 NA CASSYSGKRTDTQYF TGTGCCAGCAGTTACTCGGGGAAGCGGACAGATACGCAGTATTTT
TRBD1 TRBJ1-1 TRBV29-1 NA CSAEGDRMNTEAFF TGCAGCGCCGAGGGGGACAGGATGAACACTGAAGCTTTCTTT
TRBD1 TRBJ1-2 TRBV7-9 NA CASSWAGGEGYTF TGTGCCAGCAGCTGGGCAGGGGGCGAAGGCTACACCTTC
NA TRBJ2-6 TRBV7-2 NA CASSLAEGAGANVLTF TGTGCCAGCAGCTTAGCGGAAGGGGCTGGGGCCAACGTCCTGACTTTC
TRBD1 TRBJ2-1 TRBV29-1 few CSARTGVHEQFF TGCAGCGCCCGGACAGGGGTTCATGAGCAGTTCTTC
NA TRBJ2-1 TRBV4-2 NA CASSRARDGVIF TGTGCCAGCAGCCGAGCGCGGGACGGGGTTATCTTC
NA TRBJ2-5 TRBV7-9 NA CASSFTQGNQETQYF TGTGCCAGCAGCTTCACTCAGGGGAACCAAGAGACCCAGTACTTC
NA TRBJ2-5 TRBV7-2 few CASSIHPGPQYF TGTGCCAGCAGCATACACCCCGGGCCCCAGTACTTC
TRBD2 TRBJ2-5 TRBV5-1 NA CASSFRTSTDQETQYF TGCGCCAGCAGCTTCAGGACTAGCACCGACCAAGAGACCCAGTACTTC
TRBD2 TRBJ2-5 TRBV5-1 few CASSDDVGLAGGRGETQYF TGCGCCAGCAGCGACGATGTCGGACTAGCGGGGGGACGTGGAGAGACCCAGTACTTC
NA TRBJ2-6 TRBV27 NA CASAGLRRASGANVLTF TGTGCCAGCGCCGGACTCCGAAGGGCGTCTGGGGCCAACGTCCTGACTTTC
NA TRBJ1-6 TRBV30 few CAWRGVMSYNSPLHF TGTGCCTGGAGAGGGGTAATGTCCTATAATTCACCCCTCCACTTT